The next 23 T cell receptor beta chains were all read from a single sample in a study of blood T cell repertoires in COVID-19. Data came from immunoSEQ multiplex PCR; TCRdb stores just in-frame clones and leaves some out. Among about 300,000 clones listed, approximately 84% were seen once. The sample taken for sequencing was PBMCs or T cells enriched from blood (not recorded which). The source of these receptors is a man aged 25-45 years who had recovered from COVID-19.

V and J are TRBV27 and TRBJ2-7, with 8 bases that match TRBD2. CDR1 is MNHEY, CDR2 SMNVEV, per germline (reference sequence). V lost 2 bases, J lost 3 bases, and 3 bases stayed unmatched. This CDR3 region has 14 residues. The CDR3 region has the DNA TGTGCCAGCAGTTTACGGGGGGGTAACTACGAGCAGTACTTC. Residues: CASSLRGGNYEQYF.

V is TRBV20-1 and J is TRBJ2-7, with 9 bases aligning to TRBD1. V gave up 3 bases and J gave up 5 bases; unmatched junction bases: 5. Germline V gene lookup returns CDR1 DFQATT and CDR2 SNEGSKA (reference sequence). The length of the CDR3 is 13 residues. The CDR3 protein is CSASYRGRDEQYF. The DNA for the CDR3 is TGCAGTGCTAGTTACAGGGGGCGCGACGAGCAGTACTTC.

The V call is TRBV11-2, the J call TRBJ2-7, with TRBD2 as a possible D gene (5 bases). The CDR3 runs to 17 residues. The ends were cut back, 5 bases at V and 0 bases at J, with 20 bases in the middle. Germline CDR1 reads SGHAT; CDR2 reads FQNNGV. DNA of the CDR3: TGTGCCAGCAGCCAACCGGGAAAGATCTCAAGCTCCTACGAGCAGTACTTC. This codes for CASSQPGKISSSYEQYF.

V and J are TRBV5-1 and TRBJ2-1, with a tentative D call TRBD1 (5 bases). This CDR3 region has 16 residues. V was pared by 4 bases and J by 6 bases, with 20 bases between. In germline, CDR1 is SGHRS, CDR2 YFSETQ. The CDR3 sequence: CASSPVAGPYSNEQFF. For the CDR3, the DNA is TGCGCCAGCAGCCCAGTGGCAGGGCCGTATTCCAATGAGCAGTTCTTC.

The CDR3 DNA reads as TGCGCCAGCAGCTCACTAGCGGGCCTCGGCAATGAGCAGTTCTTC. Translated, it gives CASSSLAGLGNEQFF. The chain couples TRBV5-1 to TRBJ2-1; 9 bases align to TRBD2. CDR3 length: 15 amino acids. CDR1 is SGHRS and CDR2 is YFSETQ in the germline V gene. The junction had 7 bases not matched to a gene; V was cut back by 3 bases and J by 6 bases.

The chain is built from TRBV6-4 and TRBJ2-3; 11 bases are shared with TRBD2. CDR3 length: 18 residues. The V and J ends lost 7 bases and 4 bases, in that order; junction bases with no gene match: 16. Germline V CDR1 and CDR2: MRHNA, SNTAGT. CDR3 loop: CASTAPPLAGGGSDTQYF. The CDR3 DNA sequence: TGTGCCAGCACCGCCCCGCCTCTAGCGGGGGGCGGGTCAGATACGCAGTATTTT.

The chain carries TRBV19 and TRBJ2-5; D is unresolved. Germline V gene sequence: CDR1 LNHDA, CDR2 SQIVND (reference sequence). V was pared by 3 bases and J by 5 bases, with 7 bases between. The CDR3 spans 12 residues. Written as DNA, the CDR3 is TGTGCCAGTAGTATTCTCGGGGAGACCCAGTACTTC. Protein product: CASSILGETQYF.

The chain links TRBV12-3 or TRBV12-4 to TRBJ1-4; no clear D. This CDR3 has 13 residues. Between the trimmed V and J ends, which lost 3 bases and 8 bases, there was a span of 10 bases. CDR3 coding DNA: TGTGCCAGCAGTTTGTCCGAGGGAGAAAAACTGTTTTTT. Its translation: CASSLSEGEKLFF.

CDR3 region: CASSEGSSGNTIYF. CDR3 in DNA: TGTGCCAGCAGTGAGGGTAGCTCTGGAAACACCATATATTTT. V usage is TRBV27 and J usage is TRBJ1-3, with D unclear. Germline V lookup: CDR1 MNHEY, CDR2 SMNVEV (reference sequence). This CDR3 is built from 14 residues. Trimming removed 5 bases at V and 0 bases at J, with 8 bases between.

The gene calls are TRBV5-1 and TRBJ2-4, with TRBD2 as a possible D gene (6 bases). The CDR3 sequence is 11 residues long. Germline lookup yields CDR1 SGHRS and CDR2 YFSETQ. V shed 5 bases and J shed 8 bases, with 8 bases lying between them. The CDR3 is CASRREDIQYF. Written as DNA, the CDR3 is TGCGCCAGCAGGAGGGAGGACATTCAGTACTTC.

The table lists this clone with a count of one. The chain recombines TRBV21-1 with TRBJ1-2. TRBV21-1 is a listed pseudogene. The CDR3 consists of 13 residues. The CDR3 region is CASSIGGLVGYTF. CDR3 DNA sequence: TGTGCCAGCAGCATTGGCGGACTAGTCGGCTACACCTTC.

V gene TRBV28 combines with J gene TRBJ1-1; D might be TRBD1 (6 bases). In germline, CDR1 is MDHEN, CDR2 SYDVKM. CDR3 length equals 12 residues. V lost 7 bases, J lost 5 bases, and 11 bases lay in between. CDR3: CASNLGATEAFF. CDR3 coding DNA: TGTGCCAGCAACTTGGGGGCGACTGAAGCTTTCTTT.

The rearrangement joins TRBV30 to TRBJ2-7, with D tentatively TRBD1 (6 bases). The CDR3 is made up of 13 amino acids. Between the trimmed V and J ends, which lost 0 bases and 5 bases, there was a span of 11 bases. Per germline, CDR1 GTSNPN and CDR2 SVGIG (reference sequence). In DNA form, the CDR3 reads TGTGCCTGGAGTGTACAGGGTGTCGACGAGCAGTACTTC. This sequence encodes CAWSVQGVDEQYF. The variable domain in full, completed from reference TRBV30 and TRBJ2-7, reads SQTIHQWPATLVQPVGSPLSLECTVEGTSNPNLYWYRQAAGRGLQLLFYSVGIGQISSEVPQNLSASRPQDRQFILSSKKLLLSDSGFYLCAWSVQGVDEQYFGPGTRLTVT.

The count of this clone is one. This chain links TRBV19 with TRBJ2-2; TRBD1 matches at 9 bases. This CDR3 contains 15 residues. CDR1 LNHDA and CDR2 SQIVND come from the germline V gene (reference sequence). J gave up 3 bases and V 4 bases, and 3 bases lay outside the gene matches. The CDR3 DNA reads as TGTGCCAGTAGTAGAGGACAGGGGCACACCGGGGAGCTGTTTTTT. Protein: CASSRGQGHTGELFF.

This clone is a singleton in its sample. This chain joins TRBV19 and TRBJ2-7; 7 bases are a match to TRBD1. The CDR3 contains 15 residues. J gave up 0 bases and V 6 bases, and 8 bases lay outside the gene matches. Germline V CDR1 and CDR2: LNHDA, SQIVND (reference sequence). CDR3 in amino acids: CASSTRDRNSYEQYF. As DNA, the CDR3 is TGTGCCAGTAGCACCAGGGACAGAAACTCCTACGAGCAGTACTTC.

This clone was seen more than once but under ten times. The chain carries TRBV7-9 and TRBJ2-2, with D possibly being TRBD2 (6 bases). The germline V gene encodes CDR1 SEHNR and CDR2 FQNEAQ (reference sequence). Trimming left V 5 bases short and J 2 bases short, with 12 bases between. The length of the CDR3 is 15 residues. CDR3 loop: CASSLSTRNTGELFF. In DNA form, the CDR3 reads TGTGCCAGCAGCCTATCGACTAGAAACACCGGGGAGCTGTTTTTT.

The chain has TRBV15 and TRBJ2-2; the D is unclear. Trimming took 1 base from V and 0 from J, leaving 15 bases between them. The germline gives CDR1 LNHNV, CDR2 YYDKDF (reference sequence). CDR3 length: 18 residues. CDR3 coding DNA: TGTGCCACCAGCAGAGGGAGCAGTACAAACGCGAACACCGGGGAGCTGTTTTTT. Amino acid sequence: CATSRGSSTNANTGELFF.

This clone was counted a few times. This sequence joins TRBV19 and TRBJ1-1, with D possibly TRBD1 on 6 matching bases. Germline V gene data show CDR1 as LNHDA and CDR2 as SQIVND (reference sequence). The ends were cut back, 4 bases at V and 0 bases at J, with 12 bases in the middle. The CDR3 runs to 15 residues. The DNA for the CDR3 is TGTGCCAGTAGTAGCTCGGGACACCTGAACACTGAAGCTTTCTTT. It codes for CASSSSGHLNTEAFF.

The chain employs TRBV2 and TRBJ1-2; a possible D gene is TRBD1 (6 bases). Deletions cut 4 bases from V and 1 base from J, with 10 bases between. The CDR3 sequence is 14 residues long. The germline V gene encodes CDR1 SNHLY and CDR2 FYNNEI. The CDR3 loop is CASSGIGGNYGYTF. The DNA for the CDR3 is TGTGCCAGCAGTGGGATAGGGGGTAACTATGGCTACACCTTC. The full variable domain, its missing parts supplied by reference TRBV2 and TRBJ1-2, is EPEVTQTPSHQVTQMGQEVILRCVPISNHLYFYWYRQILGQKVEFLVSFYNNEISEKSEIFDDQFSVERPDGSNFTLKIRSTKLEDSAMYFCASSGIGGNYGYTFGSGTRLTVV.

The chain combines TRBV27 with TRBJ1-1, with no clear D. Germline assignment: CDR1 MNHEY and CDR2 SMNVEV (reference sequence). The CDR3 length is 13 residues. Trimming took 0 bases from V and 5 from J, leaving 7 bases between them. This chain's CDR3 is CASSLSSSTEAFF. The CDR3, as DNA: TGTGCCAGCAGTTTATCGAGTTCGACTGAAGCTTTCTTT.

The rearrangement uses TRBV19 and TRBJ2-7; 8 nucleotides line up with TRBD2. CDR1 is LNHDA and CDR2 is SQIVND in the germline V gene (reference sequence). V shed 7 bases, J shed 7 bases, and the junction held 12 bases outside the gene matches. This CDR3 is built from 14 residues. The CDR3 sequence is CASMVQAGVDEQYF. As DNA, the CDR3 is TGTGCCAGTATGGTACAAGCGGGAGTTGATGAGCAGTACTTC.

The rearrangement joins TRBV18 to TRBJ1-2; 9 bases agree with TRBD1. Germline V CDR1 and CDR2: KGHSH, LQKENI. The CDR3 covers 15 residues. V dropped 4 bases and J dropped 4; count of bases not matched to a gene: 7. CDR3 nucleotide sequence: TGTGCCAGCTCACTTACCGGGACAGGGCCCTATGGCTACACCTTC. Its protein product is CASSLTGTGPYGYTF.

The DNA for the CDR3 is TGTGCCAGCTCGGGAGCTAGCGGGAGCTGGGTAGATACGCAGTATTTT. Its translation: CASSGASGSWVDTQYF. The rearrangement uses TRBV18 and TRBJ2-3; 10 nucleotides agree with TRBD2. In germline, CDR1 is KGHSH, CDR2 LQKENI. This CDR3 has 16 amino acids. The V gene end was trimmed by 6 bases and the J gene end by 5 bases; junction bases not matched to a gene: 11. Using reference TRBV18 and TRBJ2-3 for the parts outside the CDR3, the full variable domain is NAGVMQNPRHLVRRRGQEARLRCSPMKGHSHVYWYRQLPEEGLKFMVYLQKENIIDESGMPKERFSAEFPKEGPSILRIQQVVRGDSAAYFCASSGASGSWVDTQYFGPGTRLTVL.